This entry lists 23 T cell receptor beta chains sequenced from one sample in a study of blood T cells in healthy people across ages. Through a sample-barcoded 5' primer and a J-beta primer mix, a second PCR was run for about 7 to 12 cycles. TCRdb fed the 5' RACE reads into MiXCR, producing one record per CDR3 protein. This repertoire shows about 1.4 million distinct CDR3 sequences, roughly 60% found once; its top ten account for over 5%. Sequencing used blood. The receptors derive from a young man in good health.

The chain recombines TRBV4-2 with TRBJ1-5; tentative D call: TRBD1 (5 bases). V gave up 4 bases and J gave up 7 bases, with 17 bases separating them. CDR1 is LGHNA, CDR2 YNFKEQ, per germline. The CDR3 sequence is 15 residues long. Here the CDR3 reads CASSPEKGIVQPQHF. The DNA for the CDR3 is TGTGCCAGCAGCCCCGAAAAGGGGATCGTGCAGCCCCAGCATTTT.

The rearrangement links TRBV28 to TRBJ2-7; D gene ambiguous. The tail of the sequence fits TRBJ2-1 better, so the J call may be wrong. CDR3 size: 13 residues. The germline CDR1 and CDR2 sequences are MDHEN and SYDVKM. The CDR3: CASTNGGSYEQFF. CDR3 bases: TGTGCCAGCACCAATGGTGGCTCCTACGAGCAGTTCTTC.

The chain has TRBV4-2 and TRBJ2-5, with 7 bases fitting TRBD2. CDR3 length: 18 amino acids. V shed 1 base and J 1 base; nucleotides not matched to a gene: 12. Germline values: CDR1 LGHNA, CDR2 YNFKEQ. CDR3 in DNA: TGTGCCAGCAGCCAAGGGGTATCTAGCGGAACTGTCCAAGAGACCCAGTACTTC. Encoded protein: CASSQGVSSGTVQETQYF.

V gene TRBV27 combines with J gene TRBJ1-1; D is ambiguous. This CDR3 is 16 amino acids long. With 7 bases removed from V and 0 bases from J, the gap between germline ends came to 18 bases. The germline gives CDR1 MNHEY, CDR2 SMNVEV (reference sequence). The DNA of the CDR3 is TGTGCCAGCAAGGGTTTAATTCGAGATTTGAACACTGAAGCTTTCTTT. Its translation is CASKGLIRDLNTEAFF.

The J gene is TRBJ1-2, the V gene TRBV19; no clear D gene. The germline V and J ends were trimmed by 6 bases and 4 bases, with 15 bases remaining between them. CDR3 size: 14 residues. The germline V gene has CDR1 LNHDA and CDR2 SQIVND (reference sequence). DNA for the CDR3: TGTGCCAGTAGACCCTTGGCAGGACTCTATGGCTACACCTTC. As protein: CASRPLAGLYGYTF. The entire variable domain, with the rest obtained from reference TRBV19 and TRBJ1-2, is as follows: DGGITQSPKYLFRKEGQNVTLSCEQNLNHDAMYWYRQDPGQGLRLIYYSQIVNDFQKGDIAEGYSVSREKKESFPLTVTSAQKNPTAFYLCASRPLAGLYGYTFGSGTRLTVV.

This clonotype was detected a few times. This rearrangement joins TRBV2 to TRBJ1-2; 7 nucleotides agree with TRBD1. The length of the CDR3 is 14 residues. V lost 5 bases, J lost 5 bases, and 8 bases stayed unmatched. Germline V gene lookup returns CDR1 SNHLY and CDR2 FYNNEI. The CDR3: CASSYGTARYGYTF. In DNA form, the CDR3 reads TGTGCCAGCAGTTACGGGACAGCTCGATATGGCTACACCTTC. The full variable domain, rest sourced from reference TRBV2 and TRBJ1-2, is EPEVTQTPSHQVTQMGQEVILRCVPISNHLYFYWYRQILGQKVEFLVSFYNNEISEKSEIFDDQFSVERPDGSNFTLKIRSTKLEDSAMYFCASSYGTARYGYTFGSGTRLTVV.

This clonotype has only a few counts. The gene calls are TRBV2 and TRBJ2-5, with D perhaps TRBD2 (5 bases). Germline-derived CDR1 and CDR2 are SNHLY and FYNNEI. This CDR3 is 13 amino acids long. V was trimmed by 7 bases and J by 4 bases, leaving 13 bases between them. The CDR3: CASTLSRGETQYF. CDR3 sequence (DNA): TGTGCCAGCACACTCTCTCGGGGAGAGACCCAGTACTTC.

The rearrangement uses TRBV12-3 or TRBV12-4 and TRBJ2-7; maybe TRBD1 (5 bases). This CDR3 contains 15 residues. V was shortened by 0 bases and J by 4 bases, with 13 bases between the two germline ends. The DNA for the CDR3 is TGTGCCAGCAGTTTAGCGCCAGGCAGGGAATACGAGCAGTACTTC. It yields the protein CASSLAPGREYEQYF.

Only a few counts were recorded for this clonotype. V and J are TRBV20-1 and TRBJ2-5; 10 bases fit TRBD2. The CDR3 runs to 13 residues. The germline V gene encodes CDR1 DFQATT and CDR2 SNEGSKA (reference sequence). Trimming took 7 bases from V and 5 from J; bases not matched to a gene: 7. The CDR3 DNA is TGCAGTGTTAAGGGACTAGCGTTGGAGACCCAGTACTTC. Protein: CSVKGLALETQYF.

This clonotype was found many times. The V and J genes are TRBV12-3 or TRBV12-4 and TRBJ1-2; tentative D call: TRBD1 (5 bases). This CDR3 region has 13 residues. V was shortened by 2 bases and J by 9 bases, with 13 bases between the two germline ends. The DNA for the CDR3 is TGTGCCAGCAGTTTATCTCGCCAGGGAAGCTACACCTTC. This codes for CASSLSRQGSYTF.

This sequence joins TRBV20-1 and TRBJ2-4; D may be TRBD1 (6 bases). The J call may be incorrect, as the DNA end agrees better with TRBJ2-7. Germline V gene data show CDR1 as DFQATT and CDR2 as SNEGSKA (reference sequence). The CDR3 sequence is 14 residues long. Written as DNA, the CDR3 is TGCAGTGCCGGGGCGCCGGGACACTCCTACGAGCAGTACTTC. It translates to CSAGAPGHSYEQYF.

This clonotype occurred a few times. V is TRBV5-1 and J is TRBJ2-7; TRBD2 might be the D (5 bases). CDR3 length equals 15 residues. Germline CDR1 and CDR2: SGHRS and YFSETQ. V was cut by 4 bases and J by 1 base, with 15 bases left in between. The CDR3 region has the DNA TGCGCCAGCAGCGTGAGGGAATTTGCTTCCTACGAGCAGTACTTC. It encodes CASSVREFASYEQYF.

In this sample, this clonotype turned up a few times. This chain connects TRBV29-1 to TRBJ2-3; 11 bases map to TRBD2. The CDR3 totals 14 residues. Germline trimming cut 1 base from V and 3 bases from J; bases unmatched to any gene: 0. Looked up from germline, CDR1 is SQVTM and CDR2 is ANQGSEA. CDR3 in DNA: TGCAGCGTTGAAGGACTAGCGGGAACAGATACGCAGTATTTT. Translated, it gives CSVEGLAGTDTQYF.

The rearrangement joins TRBV7-2 to TRBJ2-5, with D tentatively TRBD1 or TRBD2 (5 bases each). V gave up 1 base and J gave up 7 bases, with 16 bases separating them. The CDR3 has 15 amino acids. Germline CDR1 reads SGHTA; CDR2 reads FQGNSA. CDR3 DNA sequence: TGTGCCAGCAGCTTAGAGGGACCCCTAGTAGGGACCCAGTACTTC. Translation gives CASSLEGPLVGTQYF.

This chain joins TRBV20-1 and TRBJ2-1; maybe TRBD2 (6 bases). Between the trimmed V and J ends, which lost 2 bases and 3 bases, there was a span of 17 bases. Germline CDR1 is DFQATT and CDR2 is SNEGSKA (reference sequence). The CDR3 runs to 16 residues. The DNA of the CDR3 is TGCAGTGCTAGACCAAACGGGAGCGCGGTCTACAATGAGCAGTTCTTC. It specifies CSARPNGSAVYNEQFF.

On this clonotype itself: An end of the junction differs from the germline gene, which may be a read error. J is TRBJ2-5 and V is TRBV4-2; 8 bases map to TRBD2. The tail of the sequence fits TRBJ2-7 better, so the J call may be wrong. This CDR3 comprises 15 residues. Germline V lookup: CDR1 LGHNA, CDR2 YNFKEQ. The CDR3 nucleotides read TGTGCCAGCAACCAAGGGAGCGGGAGACTGGACGAGCAGTACTTC. This codes for CASNQGSGRLDEQYF.

V is TRBV20-1 and J is TRBJ2-7, with 10 bases matching TRBD2. V dropped 0 bases and J dropped 2; count of bases not matched to a gene: 4. Germline CDR1 and CDR2: DFQATT and SNEGSKA (reference sequence). CDR3 size: 15 residues. Here the CDR3 DNA reads TGCAGTGCTAGAGATCTAGCGGGGGACCCCTACGAGCAGTACTTC. It specifies CSARDLAGDPYEQYF.

The chain carries TRBV7-2 and TRBJ2-7; 9 nucleotides line up with TRBD2. Germline trimming cut 4 bases from V and 3 bases from J; bases unmatched to any gene: 7. Germline V lookup: CDR1 SGHTA, CDR2 FQGNSA. The CDR3 sequence is 15 residues long. CDR3 loop: CASSSRSGGFYEQYF. The CDR3 bases are TGTGCCAGCAGCTCGAGGAGCGGGGGGTTCTACGAGCAGTACTTC. Based on the CDR3 plus reference TRBV7-2 and TRBJ2-7, the full variable domain is GAGVSQSPSNKVTEKGKDVELRCDPISGHTALYWYRQSLGQGLEFLIYFQGNSAPDKSGLPSDRFSAERTGGSVSTLTIQRTQQEDSAVYLCASSSRSGGFYEQYFGPGTRLTVT.

The gene calls are TRBV12-3 or TRBV12-4 and TRBJ2-1; D uncertain. The CDR3 has 12 amino acids. V was shortened by 5 bases and J by 9 bases, with 11 bases between the two germline ends. CDR3 DNA sequence: TGTGCCAGCAGTAACGCGCGAGGTGAGCAGTTCTTC. Its translation is CASSNARGEQFF.

The rearrangement uses TRBV12-3 or TRBV12-4 and TRBJ2-1; either TRBD1 or TRBD2 may supply D (5 bases each). The V and J ends lost 6 bases and 7 bases respectively, with 19 bases between them. The CDR3 sequence is 15 residues long. The CDR3 nucleotides read TGTGCCAGCAGACCCGTTTGGGGGATCAGTAATGAGCAGTTCTTC. Translated, it gives CASRPVWGISNEQFF.

J is TRBJ2-1 and V is TRBV5-6; D could derive from TRBD1 or TRBD2 (5 bases each). The CDR3 has 13 residues. V was trimmed by 4 bases and J by 10 bases, leaving 15 bases between them. CDR1 is SGHDT, CDR2 YYEEEE, per germline. DNA of the CDR3: TGTGCCAGCAGCGGGGGTCAAACAATCGAGCAGTTCTTC. This encodes CASSGGQTIEQFF.

The chain has TRBV18 and TRBJ1-4; D gene uncertain. This CDR3 is 14 amino acids long. Germline values: CDR1 KGHSH, CDR2 LQKENI. V was pared by 3 bases and J by 5 bases, with 10 bases between. The CDR3 DNA reads as TGTGCCAGCTCACCGGCGGGGAGAAATGAAAAACTGTTTTTT. Its protein is CASSPAGRNEKLFF.

The chain uses TRBV20-1 and TRBJ2-1; 9 bases are a match to TRBD2. Germline V gene data show CDR1 as DFQATT and CDR2 as SNEGSKA (reference sequence). This CDR3 has 16 amino acids. J gave up 3 bases and V 4 bases, and 10 bases lay outside the gene matches. The CDR3 protein is CSANPSGATNYNEQFF. The CDR3 nucleotides are TGCAGTGCTAATCCTAGCGGGGCCACGAACTACAATGAGCAGTTCTTC.